The 26 T cell receptor beta chains reported below all come from one sample, sequenced in a study of CD8 T cells in ankylosing spondylitis. TCRdb re-derived calls from the 5' RACE reads in MiXCR, one entry per CDR3 protein. Found here are 250,000 or so distinct CDR3 sequences, about 24% of them singletons; the top ten hold 0.61%. The sequencing input was blood, either unsorted or a sorted T cell fraction (not recorded which). The source is a male donor with ankylosing spondylitis or in good health (not recorded which).

This clonotype was counted once. The gene calls are TRBV7-3 and TRBJ2-7; D is tentatively TRBD1 or TRBD2 (5 bases each). The CDR3 is 16 amino acids. Germline CDR1 SGHTA, CDR2 FQGTGA. V was trimmed by 5 bases and J by 3 bases, leaving 20 bases between them. This CDR3 reads CASSPSGTSRVYEQYF. The CDR3 nucleotides are TGTGCCAGCAGCCCATCCGGGACCTCGAGGGTCTACGAGCAGTACTTC.

This chain connects TRBV12-3 or TRBV12-4 to TRBJ2-3; 10 bases map to TRBD2. This CDR3 region has 16 residues. V lost 5 bases and J lost 0; bases outside the gene matches: 5. The CDR3 region has the DNA TGTGCCAGCAGTGCCACTAGCGGGGCTAGCACAGATACGCAGTATTTT. This gives the protein CASSATSGASTDTQYF.

This clonotype was seen once. V usage is TRBV3-1 and J usage is TRBJ1-5, with D possibly matching TRBD1 (5 bases). The ends were cut back, 3 bases at V and 7 bases at J, with 13 bases in the middle. Germline V gene data show CDR1 as LGHDT and CDR2 as YNNKEL (reference sequence). This CDR3 has 14 residues. DNA of the CDR3: TGTGCCAGCAGCCACGGGGGGGAAGGACAGCCCCAGCATTTT. It specifies CASSHGGEGQPQHF. Together with reference TRBV3-1 and TRBJ1-5, the CDR3 gives the full variable domain: DTAVSQTPKYLVTQMGNDKSIKCEQNLGHDTMYWYKQDSKKFLKIMFSYNNKELIINETVPNRFSPKSPDKAHLNLHINSLELGDSAVYFCASSHGGEGQPQHFGDGTRLSIL.

The V call is TRBV29-1, the J call TRBJ1-1; 9 bases are a match to TRBD1. The length of the CDR3 is 14 residues. Per the germline V gene, CDR1 is SQVTM and CDR2 is ANQGSEA. With V trimmed by 8 bases and J by 10 bases, 17 bases remained unmatched. CDR3 DNA: TGCAGCATCCCGAACGGGGAGCGACAGGGGGGAGCTTTCTTT. Its translation is CSIPNGERQGGAFF.

The chain combines TRBV20-1 with TRBJ2-2; D might be TRBD1 (6 bases). V gave up 5 bases and J gave up 6 bases, with 16 bases separating them. Germline CDR1 DFQATT, CDR2 SNEGSKA (reference sequence). The CDR3 runs to 14 residues. The DNA of the CDR3 is TGCAGTGCTTCCTTCACAGGGAAGGCCGGGGAGCTGTTTTTT. This codes for CSASFTGKAGELFF.

This clonotype was seen repeatedly, ten times or more. The chain links TRBV12-3 or TRBV12-4 to TRBJ1-3; D is ambiguous. The CDR3 contains 16 residues. Trimming stripped 2 bases from V and 2 bases from J, with 13 bases between. In nucleotides, the CDR3 is TGTGCCAGCAGTTTATATGGGGTTGCAGCTGGAAACACCATATATTTT. Amino acids: CASSLYGVAAGNTIYF.

The V call is TRBV29-1, the J call TRBJ2-1, with TRBD1 matching 7 bases. The CDR3 sequence is 10 residues long. V lost 6 bases, J lost 13 bases, and 6 bases stayed unmatched. The V gene's germline CDR1 is SQVTM and CDR2 ANQGSEA. The CDR3 loop reads CSVGNRGQFF. The DNA of the CDR3 is TGCAGCGTCGGCAACAGGGGACAGTTCTTC.

A few counts support this clonotype. This chain uses TRBV20-1 with TRBJ2-1, with D perhaps matching TRBD1 or TRBD2 (7 bases each). This CDR3 is 15 amino acids long. V was shortened by 5 bases and J by 6 bases, with 20 bases between the two germline ends. Germline V lookup: CDR1 DFQATT, CDR2 SNEGSKA (reference sequence). Here the CDR3 reads CSAEYQGGIRNEQFF. The CDR3 DNA reads as TGCAGTGCTGAATACCAGGGGGGGATCCGCAATGAGCAGTTCTTC.

The chain is built from TRBV20-1 and TRBJ2-3, with 7 nucleotides matching TRBD2. The CDR3 sequence is 16 residues long. The V gene's germline CDR1 is DFQATT and CDR2 SNEGSKA (reference sequence). The trim removed 0 bases at V and 4 bases at J, leaving 10 bases unmatched. The CDR3 reads CSARDLGGWIADTQYF. DNA for the CDR3: TGCAGTGCTAGAGATTTGGGGGGGTGGATTGCAGATACGCAGTATTTT.

This chain connects TRBV20-1 to TRBJ2-3; weak D call: TRBD1 (5 bases). The CDR3 has 14 residues. With 3 bases removed from V and 1 base from J, the gap between germline ends came to 11 bases. The germline V gene encodes CDR1 DFQATT and CDR2 SNEGSKA (reference sequence). CDR3 residues: CSASWGSRTDTQYF. CDR3 sequence (DNA): TGCAGTGCTAGTTGGGGCAGCCGCACAGATACGCAGTATTTT.

The rearrangement links TRBV5-4 to TRBJ2-7; TRBD2 matches at 7 bases. Looked up from germline, CDR1 is SGHNT and CDR2 is YYREEE (reference sequence). The CDR3 length is 16 residues. The V segment lost 0 bases and the J segment 2 bases; nucleotides outside the gene matches: 8. The CDR3 coding sequence is TGTGCCAGCAGCTTGGTCCTAGCGGCCGGCACCTACGAGCAGTACTTC. Amino acid sequence: CASSLVLAAGTYEQYF.

J is TRBJ2-3 and V is TRBV20-1; tentatively, D is TRBD2 (7 bases). V was shortened by 6 bases and J by 0 bases, with 19 bases between the two germline ends. Germline V gives CDR1 DFQATT, CDR2 SNEGSKA (reference sequence). The CDR3 covers 16 residues. In DNA form, the CDR3 reads TGCAGTGCCAAAGGGGCGGGGGCCGCCAGCACAGATACGCAGTATTTT. Its protein is CSAKGAGAASTDTQYF.

The gene calls are TRBV20-1 and TRBJ2-2, with 8 bases fitting TRBD2. V lost 1 base, J lost 6 bases, and 7 bases stayed unmatched. Germline CDR1 is DFQATT and CDR2 is SNEGSKA (reference sequence). The CDR3 covers 15 residues. The CDR3 reads CSARVPLGGAGELFF. The CDR3 DNA sequence: TGCAGTGCTAGAGTCCCCCTCGGGGGGGCCGGGGAGCTGTTTTTT.

The chain joins TRBV6-5 to TRBJ1-1; D gene unclear. V was shortened by 8 bases and J by 4 bases, with 11 bases between the two germline ends. Germline CDR1 and CDR2: MNHEY and SVGAGI. The CDR3 spans 12 residues. In DNA, the CDR3 is TGTGCCAGCCAGCGGCTGGGCACTGAAGCTTTCTTT. It encodes CASQRLGTEAFF.

This clonotype came up a few times. This rearrangement joins TRBV20-1 to TRBJ2-3, with D perhaps matching TRBD2 (5 bases). Germline loops: CDR1 DFQATT, CDR2 SNEGSKA (reference sequence). CDR3 length: 12 residues. V was cut by 5 bases and J by 1 base, with 7 bases left in between. Here the CDR3 reads CSAGLRTDTQYF. CDR3 nucleotide sequence: TGCAGTGCTGGACTCCGCACAGATACGCAGTATTTT.

This clonotype appeared a few times. The V call is TRBV6-4, the J call TRBJ2-7; TRBD2 aligns across 10 bases. The germline V gene has CDR1 MRHNA and CDR2 SNTAGT. The CDR3 covers 15 residues. The trim removed 6 bases at V and 4 bases at J, leaving 9 bases unmatched. Written as DNA, the CDR3 is TGTGCCAGCAGCCGCGAGCGGGGGGGCGGATACGAGCAGTACTTC. It codes for CASSRERGGGYEQYF.

There are many counts of this clonotype. V and J are TRBV20-1 and TRBJ2-3, with 10 bases identical to TRBD2. V lost 6 bases and J lost 5; bases outside the gene matches: 14. Germline CDR1 is DFQATT and CDR2 is SNEGSKA (reference sequence). The CDR3 extends over 16 amino acids. CDR3: CSARPLFSGGKDTQYF. CDR3 in DNA: TGCAGTGCCCGACCCCTTTTTAGCGGGGGGAAAGATACGCAGTATTTT.

This clonotype was observed a few times. The rearrangement joins TRBV13 to TRBJ1-1; D is ambiguous. With 4 bases removed from V and 8 bases from J, the gap between germline ends came to 8 bases. Germline CDR1 is PRHDT and CDR2 is FYEKMQ (reference sequence). The CDR3 has 11 residues. The CDR3 coding sequence is TGTGCCAGCAGCTCGCAAGTAGAAGCTTTCTTT. Protein product: CASSSQVEAFF.

The V call is TRBV12-3 or TRBV12-4, the J call TRBJ2-7; D might be TRBD1 or TRBD2, each matching 6 bases. V gave up 8 bases and J gave up 2 bases, with 19 bases separating them. The CDR3 has 15 amino acids. The CDR3 DNA reads TGTGCCAGCCAGCTAAAGGGGGGCCAACCCTACGAGCAGTACTTC. Encoded protein: CASQLKGGQPYEQYF.

In its sample, this clonotype was seen a few times. The CDR3 DNA is TGCAGCGTTTTAACAGGGGAGACCCAGTACTTC. Its translation is CSVLTGETQYF. This chain connects TRBV29-1 to TRBJ2-5; a possible D gene is TRBD1 (6 bases). Germline-derived CDR1 and CDR2 are SQVTM and ANQGSEA. This CDR3 is built from 11 residues. Trimming took 5 bases from V and 5 from J, leaving 9 bases between them.

V and J are TRBV20-1 and TRBJ2-7, with no clear D. V was trimmed by 4 bases and J by 1 base, leaving 14 bases between them. The CDR3 spans 14 residues. CDR1 DFQATT and CDR2 SNEGSKA come from the germline V gene (reference sequence). This CDR3 is CSAMSPGSSYEQYF. In nucleotides, the CDR3 is TGCAGTGCTATGAGTCCAGGATCATCCTACGAGCAGTACTTC.

This clonotype came up many times. J is TRBJ2-5 and V is TRBV28, with a possible D match to TRBD1 (7 bases). The CDR3 extends over 14 amino acids. Germline CDR1 is MDHEN and CDR2 is SYDVKM. The V end lost 7 bases, the J end lost 5 bases, and 17 bases lay between the germline ends. CDR3 amino acids: CASTDQGGEETQYF. In nucleotides, the CDR3 is TGTGCCAGCACGGATCAGGGGGGAGAGGAGACCCAGTACTTC.

The count of this clonotype is one. The chain recombines TRBV2 with TRBJ2-7; D remains unclear. The CDR3 consists of 14 residues. Trimming took 1 base from V and 3 from J, leaving 10 bases between them. CDR1 and CDR2 from the germline V gene are SNHLY and FYNNEI. CDR3 amino acids: CASSEGLEYYEQYF. For the CDR3, the DNA is TGTGCCAGCAGTGAAGGGTTGGAATACTACGAGCAGTACTTC.

The CDR3: CASSYDGGWETQYF. CDR3 coding DNA: TGTGCCAGCAGTTACGACGGGGGGTGGGAGACCCAGTACTTC. This chain joins TRBV6-9 and TRBJ2-5, with 7 bases fitting TRBD2. Looked up from germline, CDR1 is MNHGY and CDR2 is SVAAGI. The CDR3 runs 14 residues. V lost 3 bases to trimming and J lost 5 bases; unmatched junction nucleotides: 6.

This clonotype turned up a few times. The chain couples TRBV12-3 or TRBV12-4 to TRBJ2-7; D unresolved. The CDR3 loop spans 15 amino acids. Trimming removed 1 base from V and 7 bases from J, with 17 bases in between. The CDR3 region has the DNA TGTGCCAGCAGTTTAGGGACCGTGGGTGGAAGGGAGCAGTACTTC. It encodes CASSLGTVGGREQYF.

In this sample, this clonotype turned up many times. The rearrangement uses TRBV6-1 and TRBJ1-2; 8 bases are a match to TRBD1. This CDR3 spans 13 amino acids. The ends lost 6 bases at V and 6 bases at J; junction bases unmatched: 6. Germline V gene data show CDR1 as MNHNS and CDR2 as SASEGT. Here the CDR3 DNA reads TGTGCCAGCAGCCGTAAGACAGGGGATGGCTACACCTTC. The encoded protein is CASSRKTGDGYTF.